The rows below give T cell receptor beta chains drawn from one sample of a study of T cells after yellow fever vaccination. TCRdb ran MiXCR on the 5' RACE reads and lists one entry per CDR3 protein. The sample shows hundreds of thousands of distinct CDR3 sequences, about 12% of them seen only once. The starting material was PBMCs, obtained on the day of the yellow fever booster vaccination. These receptors were collected from a man aged 25 to 40 who received the YFV17D yellow fever vaccine. CDR3s include the opening cysteine and the closing phenylalanine or tryptophan. D genes are given only for firm matches. Size values are once, few and many counts, or a class for expanded clones, and some rows have none.

j_call: TRBJ2-5; d_call: TRBD1; clone_size: -; v_call: TRBV20-1; cdr3_aa: CSASTWDRGPETQYF; cdr3_nt: TGCAGTGCTTCTACCTGGGACAGGGGACCCGAGACCCAGTACTTC
j_call: TRBJ2-1; d_call: TRBD2; clone_size: few; v_call: TRBV7-9; cdr3_aa: CASSPPGLAGEGDEQFF; cdr3_nt: TGTGCCAGCAGCCCGCCTGGACTAGCGGGAGAGGGCGATGAGCAGTTCTTC
j_call: TRBJ2-3; d_call: -; clone_size: -; v_call: TRBV7-6; cdr3_aa: CASSLSPSATDTQYF; cdr3_nt: TGTGCCAGCAGCTTATCTCCTAGCGCCACAGATACGCAGTATTTT
j_call: TRBJ2-7; d_call: -; clone_size: few; v_call: TRBV19; cdr3_aa: CASSPRDWRSYEQYF; cdr3_nt: TGTGCCAGTAGCCCCAGGGACTGGAGGAGTTACGAGCAGTACTTC
j_call: TRBJ1-2; d_call: -; clone_size: -; v_call: TRBV27; cdr3_aa: CASSFGRVNGGYTF; cdr3_nt: TGTGCCAGCAGTTTCGGCAGGGTGAATGGAGGCTACACCTTC
j_call: TRBJ2-3; d_call: -; clone_size: -; v_call: TRBV20-1; cdr3_aa: CSAPFIDTQYF; cdr3_nt: TGCAGTGCTCCGTTTATCGATACGCAGTATTTT
j_call: TRBJ2-3; d_call: TRBD2; clone_size: few; v_call: TRBV10-3; cdr3_aa: CAISQGLAGTQYF; cdr3_nt: TGTGCCATCAGTCAAGGACTAGCGGGTACGCAGTATTTT
j_call: TRBJ2-3; d_call: -; clone_size: -; v_call: TRBV12-3/TRBV12-4; cdr3_aa: CASRVTRGSTDTQYF; cdr3_nt: TGTGCCAGCAGGGTTACTAGGGGCAGCACAGATACGCAGTATTTT
j_call: TRBJ2-3; d_call: -; clone_size: -; v_call: TRBV18; cdr3_aa: CASSMTPGTLGNTQYF; cdr3_nt: TGTGCCAGCTCAATGACACCCGGGACGTTGGGTAATACGCAGTATTTT
j_call: TRBJ2-5; d_call: -; clone_size: -; v_call: TRBV25-1; cdr3_aa: CASSDGRNLQETQYF; cdr3_nt: TGTGCCAGCAGTGACGGACGTAACCTCCAAGAGACCCAGTACTTC
j_call: TRBJ2-3; d_call: -; clone_size: -; v_call: TRBV11-2; cdr3_aa: CASSLDQLTQYF; cdr3_nt: TGTGCCAGCAGCTTAGATCAGTTAACGCAGTATTTT
j_call: TRBJ2-2; d_call: -; clone_size: many; v_call: TRBV20-1; cdr3_aa: CSARSNTGELFF; cdr3_nt: TGCAGTGCTAGGAGCAACACCGGGGAGCTGTTTTTT
j_call: TRBJ1-2; d_call: -; clone_size: few; v_call: TRBV12-3/TRBV12-4; cdr3_aa: CASGYGYTF; cdr3_nt: TGTGCCAGCGGATATGGCTACACCTTC
j_call: TRBJ2-5; d_call: TRBD1; clone_size: -; v_call: TRBV29-1; cdr3_aa: CSVARTGGRETQYF; cdr3_nt: TGCAGCGTCGCAAGGACAGGGGGGAGGGAGACCCAGTACTTC
j_call: TRBJ2-3; d_call: TRBD2; clone_size: few; v_call: TRBV7-2; cdr3_aa: CASSPAGTSGWRGTQYF; cdr3_nt: TGTGCCAGCAGCCCGGCCGGGACTAGCGGATGGCGGGGTACGCAGTATTTT
j_call: TRBJ1-4; d_call: -; clone_size: -; v_call: TRBV5-1; cdr3_aa: CASSAVGTNEKLFF; cdr3_nt: TGCGCCAGCAGCGCAGTTGGCACGAATGAAAAACTGTTTTTT
j_call: TRBJ2-3; d_call: -; clone_size: -; v_call: TRBV29-1; cdr3_aa: CSDSPRLTDTQYF; cdr3_nt: TGCAGCGATTCCCCCCGGCTCACAGATACGCAGTATTTT
j_call: TRBJ2-1; d_call: TRBD1; clone_size: few; v_call: TRBV5-1; cdr3_aa: CASSLGGTGDNEQFF; cdr3_nt: TGCGCCAGCAGCTTGGGCGGGACAGGGGACAATGAGCAGTTCTTC
j_call: TRBJ2-1; d_call: -; clone_size: few; v_call: TRBV5-1; cdr3_aa: CASRQAESSYNEQFF; cdr3_nt: TGCGCCAGCAGACAAGCGGAGAGCTCCTACAATGAGCAGTTCTTC
j_call: TRBJ1-2; d_call: -; clone_size: -; v_call: TRBV12-3/TRBV12-4; cdr3_aa: CASSRSPVGYTF; cdr3_nt: TGTGCCAGCAGTCGGTCCCCAGTCGGCTACACCTTC
j_call: TRBJ2-1; d_call: -; clone_size: few; v_call: TRBV20-1; cdr3_aa: CSAQMNEQFF; cdr3_nt: TGCAGTGCTCAGATGAATGAGCAGTTCTTC
j_call: TRBJ2-3; d_call: TRBD2; clone_size: few; v_call: TRBV4-2; cdr3_aa: CASSHQTGGRADTQYF; cdr3_nt: TGTGCCAGCAGCCATCAAACGGGGGGTCGGGCAGATACGCAGTATTTT
j_call: TRBJ2-2; d_call: TRBD1; clone_size: many; v_call: TRBV25-1; cdr3_aa: CASSETGPGGATGELFF; cdr3_nt: TGTGCCAGCAGTGAAACCGGGCCAGGGGGCGCAACCGGGGAGCTGTTTTTT
j_call: TRBJ1-5; d_call: TRBD1; clone_size: -; v_call: TRBV2; cdr3_aa: CASQGVSDQPQHF; cdr3_nt: TGTGCCAGCCAGGGGGTGTCGGATCAGCCCCAGCATTTT
j_call: TRBJ2-7; d_call: TRBD2; clone_size: few; v_call: TRBV30; cdr3_aa: CAWRVSGTTYEQYF; cdr3_nt: TGTGCCTGGAGGGTTAGCGGGACTACCTACGAGCAGTACTTC
j_call: TRBJ1-1; d_call: -; clone_size: -; v_call: TRBV7-9; cdr3_aa: CASSLSSYTEAFF; cdr3_nt: TGTGCCAGCAGCTTATCTTCGTACACTGAAGCTTTCTTT
j_call: TRBJ1-5; d_call: -; clone_size: -; v_call: TRBV12-3/TRBV12-4; cdr3_aa: CASNAGTYNQPQHF; cdr3_nt: TGTGCCAGCAACGCCGGGACGTACAATCAGCCCCAGCATTTT
j_call: TRBJ2-7; d_call: -; clone_size: few; v_call: TRBV15; cdr3_aa: CATSRDLARLGPYEQYF; cdr3_nt: TGTGCCACCAGCAGAGATTTAGCTCGTCTGGGGCCCTACGAGCAGTACTTC
j_call: TRBJ2-7; d_call: -; clone_size: -; v_call: TRBV28; cdr3_aa: CASSPNPQAYEQYF; cdr3_nt: TGTGCCAGCAGTCCGAATCCCCAAGCCTACGAGCAGTACTTC
j_call: TRBJ2-1; d_call: TRBD1; clone_size: -; v_call: TRBV24-1; cdr3_aa: CATSVKTGYHEQFF; cdr3_nt: TGTGCCACCAGTGTCAAGACAGGGTACCATGAGCAGTTCTTC
j_call: TRBJ1-3; d_call: -; clone_size: few; v_call: TRBV28; cdr3_aa: CASRSGTDSGNTIYF; cdr3_nt: TGTGCCAGCAGGTCCGGGACGGACTCTGGAAACACCATATATTTT
j_call: TRBJ2-7; d_call: -; clone_size: many; v_call: TRBV19; cdr3_aa: CASTSGQDYEQYF; cdr3_nt: TGTGCCAGTACCTCGGGACAAGACTACGAGCAGTACTTC
j_call: TRBJ2-5; d_call: TRBD1; clone_size: few; v_call: TRBV2; cdr3_aa: CASCETGAETQYF; cdr3_nt: TGTGCCAGCTGCGAAACAGGGGCTGAGACCCAGTACTTC
j_call: TRBJ2-1; d_call: TRBD2; clone_size: -; v_call: TRBV4-2; cdr3_aa: CASSQELAGANNEQFF; cdr3_nt: TGTGCCAGCAGCCAAGAACTAGCGGGGGCGAACAATGAGCAGTTCTTC
j_call: TRBJ1-4; d_call: -; clone_size: -; v_call: TRBV12-3/TRBV12-4; cdr3_aa: CASSFEASKLFF; cdr3_nt: TGTGCCAGCAGTTTCGAGGCTTCAAAACTGTTTTTT
j_call: TRBJ2-3; d_call: -; clone_size: many; v_call: TRBV12-3/TRBV12-4; cdr3_aa: CASSFGDPDTQYF; cdr3_nt: TGTGCCAGCAGTTTCGGGGATCCCGATACGCAGTATTTT
j_call: TRBJ2-2; d_call: TRBD2; clone_size: few; v_call: TRBV7-2; cdr3_aa: CASSRSGGSTGELFF; cdr3_nt: TGTGCCAGCAGCAGGTCGGGAGGGAGCACCGGGGAGCTGTTTTTT
j_call: TRBJ1-2; d_call: TRBD1; clone_size: few; v_call: TRBV29-1; cdr3_aa: CSVEAPGQMNYGYTF; cdr3_nt: TGCAGCGTTGAAGCCCCGGGACAGATGAACTATGGCTACACCTTC
j_call: TRBJ2-3; d_call: -; clone_size: many; v_call: TRBV5-5; cdr3_aa: CASRPRTAGTDTQYF; cdr3_nt: TGTGCCAGCAGGCCCAGGACGGCCGGCACAGATACGCAGTATTTT
j_call: TRBJ2-1; d_call: TRBD2; clone_size: few; v_call: TRBV20-1; cdr3_aa: CSGTSGRVAYNEQFF; cdr3_nt: TGCAGCGGGACTAGCGGGAGAGTGGCCTACAATGAGCAGTTCTTC
j_call: TRBJ2-5; d_call: -; clone_size: few; v_call: TRBV29-1; cdr3_aa: CSVVKGKETQYF; cdr3_nt: TGCAGCGTTGTCAAGGGAAAAGAGACCCAGTACTTC
j_call: TRBJ1-4; d_call: TRBD1; clone_size: -; v_call: TRBV20-1; cdr3_aa: CSARPTPGTGGAFPEKLFF; cdr3_nt: TGCAGTGCTAGGCCCACTCCCGGGACAGGGGGCGCATTTCCTGAAAAACTGTTTTTT
j_call: TRBJ2-7; d_call: TRBD2; clone_size: few; v_call: TRBV5-1; cdr3_aa: CASTILAGAEQYF; cdr3_nt: TGCGCCAGCACAATACTAGCGGGAGCCGAGCAGTACTTC
j_call: TRBJ2-5; d_call: -; clone_size: -; v_call: TRBV7-3; cdr3_aa: CASSLGRVGGETQYF; cdr3_nt: TGTGCCAGCAGCTTAGGCAGGGTGGGCGGAGAGACCCAGTACTTC
j_call: TRBJ2-7; d_call: -; clone_size: few; v_call: TRBV5-1; cdr3_aa: CASSPVGGLAAYEQYF; cdr3_nt: TGCGCCAGCAGCCCTGTTGGGGGGCTAGCGGCCTACGAGCAGTACTTC
j_call: TRBJ2-5; d_call: -; clone_size: many; v_call: TRBV5-1; cdr3_aa: CASQAGQITKETQYF; cdr3_nt: TGCGCCAGCCAGGCTGGACAGATTACAAAAGAGACCCAGTACTTC
j_call: TRBJ1-1; d_call: -; clone_size: few; v_call: TRBV30; cdr3_aa: CAWSVGGAYSEAFF; cdr3_nt: TGTGCCTGGAGTGTCGGGGGCGCGTATTCTGAAGCTTTCTTT
j_call: TRBJ2-7; d_call: -; clone_size: once; v_call: TRBV5-4; cdr3_aa: CASSSAAGTPYEQYF; cdr3_nt: TGTGCCAGCAGTTCAGCGGCCGGGACTCCCTACGAGCAGTACTTC
j_call: TRBJ2-5; d_call: -; clone_size: few; v_call: TRBV27; cdr3_aa: CASSFGGAVQETQYF; cdr3_nt: TGTGCCAGCAGTTTCGGGGGAGCGGTCCAAGAGACCCAGTACTTC
j_call: TRBJ2-7; d_call: -; clone_size: few; v_call: TRBV6-2/TRBV6-3; cdr3_aa: CASTRTTGFYEQYF; cdr3_nt: TGTGCCAGCACCCGGACAACAGGGTTCTACGAGCAGTACTTC